A single sample gave rise to the 16 T cell receptor beta chains below, sequenced in a study of blood T cell repertoires in COVID-19. Here immunoSEQ multiplex PCR was the method, and the copy in TCRdb shows in-frame clones only, minus some. The repertoire holds a few hundred thousand clones, with 75% to 90% as singletons. The sample consisted of PBMCs or T cells enriched from blood (not recorded which). Receptors originate from a man aged 18 to 30 who had recovered from COVID-19.

V and J are TRBV19 and TRBJ2-7; 9 bases are shared with TRBD1. The V gene end was trimmed by 7 bases and the J gene end by 2 bases; junction bases not matched to a gene: 9. The CDR3 spans 15 residues. CDR1 and CDR2 (germline): LNHDA, SQIVND (reference sequence). Written as DNA, the CDR3 is TGTGCCAGTACCTCCTTGGGACAGGGCCCCTACGAGCAGTACTTC. Translated, it gives CASTSLGQGPYEQYF.

The rearrangement links TRBV11-2 to TRBJ2-7; 11 nucleotides line up with TRBD1. Germline V lookup: CDR1 SGHAT, CDR2 FQNNGV. The CDR3 is made up of 14 amino acids. V gave up 6 bases and J gave up 5 bases; unmatched junction bases: 6. The CDR3 coding sequence is TGTGCCAGCAGACGGACAGGGGGCCTAAACGAGCAGTACTTC. Its protein product is CASRRTGGLNEQYF.

The chain links TRBV6-5 to TRBJ2-5, with D hard to call. Germline assignment: CDR1 MNHEY and CDR2 SVGAGI. The CDR3 spans 12 residues. V gave up 6 bases and J gave up 2 bases, with 7 bases separating them. The CDR3 reads CASRGFQETQYF. The CDR3 DNA reads as TGTGCCAGCAGGGGCTTTCAAGAGACCCAGTACTTC.

The chain is built from TRBV5-1 and TRBJ2-3; weak D call: TRBD2 (6 bases). CDR3 length: 13 amino acids. CDR1 SGHRS and CDR2 YFSETQ come from the germline V gene. The germline V and J ends were trimmed by 5 bases and 7 bases, with 14 bases remaining between them. This CDR3 is CASRIAVLNTQYF. The DNA for the CDR3 is TGCGCCAGCAGGATAGCGGTTCTAAATACGCAGTATTTT.

CDR3 sequence: CASSYSLSGTSGLQETQYF. The CDR3 DNA reads as TGTGCCAGCAGTTACTCACTCTCCGGGACTAGCGGACTCCAAGAGACCCAGTACTTC. The rearrangement joins TRBV6-2 or TRBV6-3 to TRBJ2-5, with 11 bases matching TRBD2. V gave up 0 bases and J gave up 1 base; unmatched junction bases: 10. This CDR3 is 19 amino acids long. Germline V gene lookup returns CDR1 MNHEY and CDR2 SVGEGT.

This clone showed up just once. The V and J genes are TRBV7-8 and TRBJ1-5; 12 positions match TRBD1. With V trimmed by 5 bases and J by 6 bases, 17 bases remained unmatched. Germline values: CDR1 SGHVS, CDR2 FQNEAQ. The CDR3 loop spans 19 amino acids. CDR3 residues: CASSPVWDRGRSSIQPQHF. The DNA of the CDR3 is TGTGCCAGCAGCCCCGTCTGGGACAGGGGGCGAAGTTCCATTCAGCCCCAGCATTTT.

With regard to this clone: This specimen includes other DNA sequences encoding the same CDR3. The chain carries TRBV18 and TRBJ2-6, with D unresolved. The CDR3 covers 15 residues. V was clipped by 2 bases and J by 0 bases, with 5 bases between them. Germline lookup yields CDR1 KGHSH and CDR2 LQKENI. The CDR3 sequence: CASSPGTSGANVLTF. Written as DNA, the CDR3 is TGTGCCAGCTCACCAGGCACCTCTGGGGCCAACGTCCTGACTTTC.

This chain links TRBV5-1 with TRBJ1-1; D might be TRBD1 (5 bases). The CDR3 runs to 15 residues. The V end was cut by 5 bases, the J end by 2 bases, with 16 bases between. The germline V gene encodes CDR1 SGHRS and CDR2 YFSETQ. CDR3 nucleotides: TGCGCCAGCAGGGGGACTCTGGTGAGAAACACTGAAGCTTTCTTT. Encoded protein: CASRGTLVRNTEAFF.

J is TRBJ1-2 and V is TRBV7-9; possible D gene TRBD1, 5 bases. V lost 4 bases and J lost 6, with 12 bases in between. The V gene's germline CDR1 is SEHNR and CDR2 FQNEAQ (reference sequence). The CDR3 is made up of 13 amino acids. As DNA, the CDR3 is TGTGCCAGCAGCTACCTGACAGATGATGGCTACACCTTC. Encoded protein: CASSYLTDDGYTF.

This chain links TRBV11-2 with TRBJ2-7; D is unclear. Trimming stripped 2 bases from V and 3 bases from J, with 8 bases between. CDR3 size: 13 residues. Germline CDR1 and CDR2: SGHAT and FQNNGV. CDR3 nucleotide sequence: TGTGCCAGCAGCTTACACTTTCTCTACGAGCAGTACTTC. Translated: CASSLHFLYEQYF.

This clone occurred once. This rearrangement joins TRBV4-1 to TRBJ2-5; weak D call: TRBD2 (5 bases). The CDR3 is 15 amino acids. Germline V CDR1 and CDR2: MGHRA, YSYEKL. Trimming stripped 0 bases from V and 1 base from J, with 9 bases between. Here the CDR3 DNA reads TGCGCCAGCAGCCAAGACTCGACTATCCAAGAGACCCAGTACTTC. This codes for CASSQDSTIQETQYF.

V and J are TRBV5-1 and TRBJ1-6; 8 nucleotides align to TRBD1. Germline CDR1 reads SGHRS; CDR2 reads YFSETQ. The CDR3 covers 15 residues. With V trimmed by 3 bases and J by 6 bases, 5 bases remained unmatched. The chain's CDR3 is CASSSTGQGNSPLHF. CDR3 bases: TGCGCCAGCAGCTCAACTGGACAGGGTAATTCACCCCTCCACTTT.

The chain has TRBV28 and TRBJ1-5; TRBD1 agrees at 7 bases. V lost 5 bases to trimming and J lost 5 bases; unmatched junction nucleotides: 9. Germline-derived CDR1 and CDR2 are MDHEN and SYDVKM. The CDR3 totals 15 residues. The CDR3 loop reads CASSPETRGHQPQHF. The DNA of the CDR3 is TGTGCCAGCAGTCCCGAAACTAGGGGGCATCAGCCCCAGCATTTT.

V and J are TRBV29-1 and TRBJ2-2; 10 positions match TRBD2. CDR1 is SQVTM and CDR2 is ANQGSEA in the germline V gene. This CDR3 is 16 amino acids long. Germline trimming cut 6 bases from V and 6 bases from J; bases unmatched to any gene: 13. The CDR3 spells CSVTQGSGRVSGELFF. As DNA, the CDR3 is TGCAGCGTCACACAAGGGAGCGGGAGGGTCTCCGGGGAGCTGTTTTTT.

The chain couples TRBV12-5 to TRBJ1-1; 7 bases are a match to TRBD1. The CDR3 loop spans 14 amino acids. The junction had 4 bases not matched to a gene; V was cut back by 1 base and J by 5 bases. CDR1 is LGHNT, CDR2 FRNRAP, per germline. CDR3 residues: CASGLGQGGTEAFF. The CDR3 DNA reads as TGTGCTAGTGGTTTGGGACAGGGAGGAACTGAAGCTTTCTTT.

The chain carries TRBV27 and TRBJ2-5; 7 bases align to TRBD2. Germline lookup yields CDR1 MNHEY and CDR2 SMNVEV (reference sequence). V lost 7 bases to trimming and J lost 5 bases; unmatched junction nucleotides: 7. This CDR3 is built from 13 residues. The CDR3 loop is CASTHLGGETQYF. The CDR3 region has the DNA TGTGCCAGCACCCATTTGGGGGGGGAGACCCAGTACTTC.